A selection of T cell receptor beta chains follows, all from one sample in a study of spatial heterogeneity in lung cancer. TCRdb independently ran MiXCR on the 5' RACE reads; one entry per CDR3 protein. The profile shows tens of thousands of distinct CDR3 sequences, under 8% of them singletons. Sequenced here: PBMCs, sampled at surgery. The receptors stem from a female donor with early-stage non-small cell lung cancer. Each CDR3 is given with its conserved first and last residue. The D gene is left open where the match is weak. A row's size may be missing; if present it is once, few, many or a size class.

size	D	V	J	DNA	CDR3
-	-	TRBV7-3	TRBJ2-1	TGTGCCAGCAGCTTAACACCCGCCTACAATGAGCAGTTCTTC	CASSLTPAYNEQFF
few	TRBD2	TRBV4-2	TRBJ2-7	TGTGCCAGCAGCCAAGCTCGGGGGGGGTACGAGCAGTACTTC	CASSQARGGYEQYF
many	TRBD2	TRBV7-6	TRBJ2-2	TGTGCCAGCAGCTTTAGTCCCCCCTCTAGCGGGGGGGACCCCGGGGAGCTGTTTTTT	CASSFSPPSSGGDPGELFF
many	-	TRBV24-1	TRBJ2-6	TGTGCCACCAGTGAGGGTTCTGGGGCCAACGTCCTGACTTTC	CATSEGSGANVLTF
many	-	TRBV20-1	TRBJ2-1	TGCAGTGCTAGAGATGTTTTAGGACCGAATGAGCAGTTCTTC	CSARDVLGPNEQFF
few	-	TRBV14	TRBJ1-1	TGTGCCAGCAGCCTCATTGGGATAAGGAACACTGAAGCTTTCTTT	CASSLIGIRNTEAFF
-	-	TRBV20-1	TRBJ1-1	TGCAGTGCTAGAGGTAAAGGGAATGCTTTCTTT	CSARGKGNAFF
many	-	TRBV10-3	TRBJ1-2	TGTGCCATCCGTTACAGGGAGGGTTATGGCTACACCTTC	CAIRYREGYGYTF
many	-	TRBV2	TRBJ2-3	TGTGCCAGCACCTACAGCGCTAGCACAGATACGCAGTATTTT	CASTYSASTDTQYF
-	-	TRBV18	TRBJ1-4	TGTGCCAGCTCATCTCAAGGGACAAAACTGTTTTTT	CASSSQGTKLFF
many	-	TRBV29-1	TRBJ2-7	TGCAGCGGGGCCGGGGCAGGGCCCAACGAGCAGTACTTC	CSGAGAGPNEQYF
many	TRBD1	TRBV5-1	TRBJ1-2	TGCGCCAGCAGCCCCTCCGGGACAGACTATGGCTACACCTTC	CASSPSGTDYGYTF
many	TRBD1	TRBV12-3/TRBV12-4	TRBJ2-1	TGTGCCAGCAGTCACGGGACAGGGGTCAATGAGCAGTTCTTC	CASSHGTGVNEQFF
-	TRBD1	TRBV4-2	TRBJ1-4	TGTGCCAGCAGCCAAGTAGGAAGGACAGGGGGCACTAATGAAAAACTGTTTTTT	CASSQVGRTGGTNEKLFF
many	TRBD2	TRBV3-1	TRBJ2-1	TGTGCCAGCAGCCAAGTATCCAGCGGGAGGTTGCGGAATGAGCAGTTCTTC	CASSQVSSGRLRNEQFF
-	-	TRBV20-1	TRBJ1-5	TGCAGTGCTAGAGAGCCGGGGCGCGGAGCTCATCAGCCCCAGCATTTT	CSAREPGRGAHQPQHF
many	TRBD1	TRBV5-1	TRBJ1-2	TGCGCCAGCAGCTTGGGCCCCCTCGGACAGGGGGCGAATGGCTACACCTTC	CASSLGPLGQGANGYTF
many	-	TRBV10-1	TRBJ2-4	TGCGCCAGGTTTGAAACAGGGGAGGTGGCTCTTGCCAAAAACATTCAGTACTTC	CARFETGEVALAKNIQYF
few	-	TRBV6-6	TRBJ2-7	TGTGCCAGCAGTACTCCCCGGGACGGGCACTCCTACGAGCAGTACTTC	CASSTPRDGHSYEQYF
-	-	TRBV20-1	TRBJ2-1	TGCAGTGCTAGGAACCAGGGTATCTCCTACAATGAGCAGTTCTTC	CSARNQGISYNEQFF
many	-	TRBV7-9	TRBJ2-5	TGTGCCAGCAGCTTAAAGTCCAGGGACCAAGAGACCCAGTACTTC	CASSLKSRDQETQYF
few	-	TRBV20-1	TRBJ1-2	TGCAGTGCTAGCGGGGGGGAGGCAGCCCCCTACACCTTC	CSASGGEAAPYTF
-	-	TRBV12-3/TRBV12-4	TRBJ2-7	TGTGCCAGCACCCGGACAGAGCTCAGCGAGCAGTACTTC	CASTRTELSEQYF
few	-	TRBV20-1	TRBJ1-4	TGCAGTGCCAGACAACAGCCAACTAATGAAAAACTGTTTTTT	CSARQQPTNEKLFF
-	-	TRBV30	TRBJ2-5	TGTGCCTGGAGTGTACTTAGACTCCCCCGAGAGGCCCAGTACTTC	CAWSVLRLPREAQYF
-	-	TRBV19	TRBJ1-1	TGTGCCAGTAGTATCGGTTGGACCTCCAGTGAAGCTTTCTTT	CASSIGWTSSEAFF
many	-	TRBV23-1	TRBJ2-3	TGCGCCAGCAGCCGGATGGATACGCAGTATTTT	CASSRMDTQYF
many	-	TRBV10-2	TRBJ1-5	TGCGCCAGCAGTGAGTGGGGGGATCAGCCCCAGCATTTT	CASSEWGDQPQHF
many	TRBD1	TRBV6-1	TRBJ2-7	TGTGCCAGCACGGCGGGACAGGGTTACTACGAGCAGTACTTC	CASTAGQGYYEQYF
many	TRBD2	TRBV29-1	TRBJ2-5	TGCAGCGTTGTCACTAGCGGTGAGACCCAGTACTTC	CSVVTSGETQYF
many	TRBD2	TRBV7-3	TRBJ2-2	TGTGCCAGCAGCTTAGGACTAGCGAACACCGGGGAGCTGTTTTTT	CASSLGLANTGELFF
many	TRBD2	TRBV2	TRBJ2-3	TGTGCCAGCAGTGAGGGAGGGGCTCCGCAGTATTTT	CASSEGGAPQYF
many	-	TRBV9	TRBJ1-1	TGTGCCAGCAGCGCGGGCCCTCCCTCCTGGACAGTGAACACTGAAGCTTTCTTT	CASSAGPPSWTVNTEAFF
few	TRBD1	TRBV6-2/TRBV6-3	TRBJ2-6	TGTGCCAGCAGTGGGGGGACAGGGCGCTCTGGGGCCAACGTCCTGACTTTC	CASSGGTGRSGANVLTF
few	TRBD2	TRBV11-3	TRBJ2-1	TGTGCCAGCAGCCCTAGCGGGGCCTACAATGAGCAGTTCTTC	CASSPSGAYNEQFF
many	-	TRBV2	TRBJ2-7	TGTGCCAGCAGAGAAGGCGCCACTTTCGCCTGGGTAGACGAGCAGTACTTC	CASREGATFAWVDEQYF
many	TRBD2	TRBV9	TRBJ2-3	TGTGCCAGCAGCGTCCCGCGGGCGGGAGGGCCCGCAGATACGCAGTATTTT	CASSVPRAGGPADTQYF
-	-	TRBV7-2	TRBJ2-7	TGTGCCAGCAGCTCCTATTTACCCAGTTCCGAGCAGTACTTC	CASSSYLPSSEQYF
few	-	TRBV27	TRBJ1-1	TGTGCCAGCAGTCCATTAACCAGGGGAACTGAAGCTTTCTTT	CASSPLTRGTEAFF
few	TRBD1	TRBV24-1	TRBJ2-3	TGTGCCACCTCCGACGGACAGGGGGGATACACAGATACGCAGTATTTT	CATSDGQGGYTDTQYF
many	TRBD2	TRBV27	TRBJ2-7	TGTGCCAGCAGCGCTACTAGCGGGGGCTCCTACGAGCAGTACTTC	CASSATSGGSYEQYF
few	-	TRBV6-2/TRBV6-3	TRBJ2-5	TGTGCCAGCAGTCTTCCCACGGGGGCAGAGACCCAGTACTTC	CASSLPTGAETQYF
-	TRBD1	TRBV20-1	TRBJ2-4	TGCAGTGCTGGCCGCCCACCGGACAGGGTGTTAGCCAAAAACATTCAGTACTTC	CSAGRPPDRVLAKNIQYF
many	-	TRBV12-3/TRBV12-4	TRBJ2-1	TGTGCCAGCAGTTTAGGAGGCAGGGATTACAATGAGCAGTTCTTC	CASSLGGRDYNEQFF
many	TRBD1	TRBV29-1	TRBJ1-4	TGCAGCGTTACAGGGGACGCCAACCTTGCAACTAATGAAAAACTGTTTTTT	CSVTGDANLATNEKLFF
few	TRBD2	TRBV3-1	TRBJ2-1	TGTGCCAGCAGCCAAGCCCAGCGGGGGTACAATGAGCAGTTCTTC	CASSQAQRGYNEQFF
few	-	TRBV25-1	TRBJ1-4	TGTGCCAGCAGTGCCTTAGGCGTGTCGCGGAGGAATGAAAAACTGTTTTTT	CASSALGVSRRNEKLFF
few	-	TRBV7-8	TRBJ1-1	TGTGCCAGCAGCTTAGACCAAGGAGCCTTGAACACTGAAGCTTTCTTT	CASSLDQGALNTEAFF
many	-	TRBV5-1	TRBJ2-1	TGCGCCAGCAACAAGGGGTTCAATGAGCAGTTCTTC	CASNKGFNEQFF
many	-	TRBV6-5	TRBJ2-3	TGTGCCAGCAGCCCCGCTACGGTAACAGATACGCAGTATTTT	CASSPATVTDTQYF
-	TRBD1	TRBV7-6	TRBJ2-2	TGTGCCAGCAGCTTAGCGCCCGGGACAGACTTCACCGGGGAGCTGTTTTTT	CASSLAPGTDFTGELFF
-	-	TRBV2	TRBJ1-1	TGTGCCAGCAGTTTAGACAGGTCGACTGAAGCTTTCTTT	CASSLDRSTEAFF
-	TRBD2	TRBV20-1	TRBJ2-1	TGCAGTGCTAGAGACCCACTAGCGGGAGAACCCTACAATGAGCAGTTCTTC	CSARDPLAGEPYNEQFF